Many counts were recorded for the clone carrying this T cell receptor beta chain. This entry is derived from a study of T cells after yellow fever vaccination. It was through 5'RACE template switching that TCR cDNA was made, with a universal primer site and UMIs added. TCRdb reprocessed the 5' RACE reads via MiXCR and lists one record per CDR3 protein. The sample records roughly 15,000 distinct CDR3 sequences, roughly 7.2% being singletons. Trimming left V 2 bases short and J 7 bases short, with 17 bases between. This CDR3 comprises 15 residues. J is TRBJ1-2 and V is TRBV12-3 or TRBV12-4; no definite D call. This TCR derives from a man between 18 and 29 years old who received the YFV17D yellow fever vaccine. The sample in question was PBMCs, either bulk or a sorted T-cell subset (CD4+, CD8+, memory, or dextramer-sorted; not recorded which), obtained on the day of the yellow fever booster vaccination. In nucleotides, the CDR3 is TGTGCCAGCAGTTTACGCCGAGCAATCGGTCTTGGCTACACCTTC. It encodes CASSLRRAIGLGYTF.